These 16 T cell receptor beta chains were all obtained from the same sample, sequenced in a study of blood T cell repertoires in COVID-19. Generated by immunoSEQ multiplex PCR, the TCRdb table keeps only in-frame clones and is missing some. The data hold some 290,000 clones, with 90% to 95% observed a single time. The sample consisted of PBMCs or T cells enriched from blood (not recorded which). The receptors stem from a young woman who had been exposed to COVID-19.

The chain combines TRBV12-3 or TRBV12-4 with TRBJ2-1, with a weak D call TRBD2 (6 bases). This CDR3 has 13 residues. Trimming pared 5 bases from V and 3 bases from J, leaving 8 bases between. The DNA of the CDR3 is TGTGCCAGCAGTGGGGGGATCTACAATGAGCAGTTCTTC. Translating it yields CASSGGIYNEQFF.

This chain joins TRBV28 and TRBJ1-2; possibly TRBD1 for D (5 bases). V was clipped by 11 bases and J by 4 bases, with 11 bases between them. This CDR3 is built from 11 residues. Germline CDR1 MDHEN, CDR2 SYDVKM. Here the CDR3 DNA reads TGTGCCGGGGGAGGAACCTATGGCTACACCTTC. Protein: CAGGGTYGYTF.

CDR3: CASSLAVRQETQYF. The DNA for the CDR3 is TGTGCCAGCAGCTTAGCGGTCAGACAAGAGACCCAGTACTTC. The chain employs TRBV7-9 and TRBJ2-5, with D uncertain. Per the germline V gene, CDR1 is SEHNR and CDR2 is FQNEAQ (reference sequence). The CDR3 length is 14 residues. Trimming took off 0 bases at V and 2 bases at J, with 7 bases between the two ends.

This clone came up once. The V gene is TRBV29-1, the J gene TRBJ1-1, with 7 nucleotides matching TRBD1. J lost 1 base, V lost 3 bases, and 14 bases had no gene match. CDR1 and CDR2 from the germline V gene are SQVTM and ANQGSEA. The CDR3 extends over 17 amino acids. The CDR3 nucleotides are TGCAGCGTTGACGGGGTCAAGGGGGCTTCCGCGAACACTGAAGCTTTCTTT. Translated, it gives CSVDGVKGASANTEAFF.

J is TRBJ2-5 and V is TRBV5-1; the match to TRBD2 covers 13 bases. The CDR3 length is 16 residues. CDR1 and CDR2 (germline): SGHRS, YFSETQ. V gave up 4 bases and J gave up 2 bases; unmatched junction bases: 5. CDR3 sequence reads: CASSVLAGGPQETQYF. As DNA, the CDR3 is TGCGCCAGCAGCGTACTAGCGGGGGGGCCTCAAGAGACCCAGTACTTC.

The J gene is TRBJ2-4, the V gene TRBV7-2; D possibly corresponds to TRBD2 (6 bases). The CDR3 runs 14 residues. Trimming pared 5 bases from V and 7 bases from J, leaving 15 bases between. The germline V gene encodes CDR1 SGHTA and CDR2 FQGNSA. The chain's CDR3 is CASSLSSGENIQYF. The CDR3 nucleotides are TGTGCCAGCAGCCTATCTTCGGGGGAGAACATTCAGTACTTC.

The V and J genes are TRBV7-8 and TRBJ1-5, with D perhaps TRBD1 (5 bases). Germline CDR1 and CDR2: SGHVS and FQNEAQ. The V end was cut by 4 bases, the J end by 0 bases, with 13 bases between. The CDR3 covers 16 residues. The CDR3 DNA reads as TGTGCCAGCAGCTGGGGGACTGATAATAGCAATCAGCCCCAGCATTTT. Protein product: CASSWGTDNSNQPQHF.

DNA of the CDR3: TGTGCCAGCAGCTTAAGGATGGGACAGGGGGCGTCCGGGGAGCTGTTTTTT. As protein: CASSLRMGQGASGELFF. The chain carries TRBV7-6 and TRBJ2-2, with TRBD1 matching over 12 bases. Germline-derived CDR1 and CDR2 are SGHVS and FNYEAQ. This CDR3 contains 17 residues. V trimming: 2 bases; J trimming: 6 bases; junction bases outside the gene matches: 7.

The chain joins TRBV9 to TRBJ1-4; possibly TRBD1 for D (5 bases). The V end was cut by 3 bases, the J end by 8 bases, with 20 bases between. The germline V gene encodes CDR1 SGDLS and CDR2 YYNGEE. This CDR3 is built from 16 residues. CDR3 in DNA: TGTGCCAGCAGCGGCTCCCGGAGGGGAACGGCGGAAAAACTGTTTTTT. Its translation: CASSGSRRGTAEKLFF.

This clone was counted a few times. J is TRBJ1-4 and V is TRBV19; D possibly corresponds to TRBD1 (6 bases). CDR3 length: 15 amino acids. Trimming pared 3 bases from V and 6 bases from J, leaving 14 bases between. The germline CDR1 and CDR2 sequences are LNHDA and SQIVND (reference sequence). The CDR3 coding sequence is TGTGCCAGTAGTATTCACCGATCAGGGGATGAAAAACTGTTTTTT. This translates into CASSIHRSGDEKLFF.

The chain is built from TRBV7-2 and TRBJ1-2; possible D gene TRBD1, 5 bases. This CDR3 has 16 amino acids. The germline V gene has CDR1 SGHTA and CDR2 FQGNSA. Trimming left V 5 bases short and J 5 bases short, with 21 bases between. CDR3 nucleotides: TGTGCCAGCAGCCCACAAACCGGGACGGGGGGTTATGGCTACACCTTC. Amino acids: CASSPQTGTGGYGYTF.

V usage is TRBV19 and J usage is TRBJ1-2, with TRBD1 matching over 7 bases. There are 15 residues in the CDR3. Per the germline V gene, CDR1 is LNHDA and CDR2 is SQIVND (reference sequence). V was clipped by 3 bases and J by 4 bases; unmatched bases: 8. The CDR3 sequence is CASSIGQAGVYGYTF. CDR3 coding DNA: TGTGCCAGTAGTATTGGACAGGCCGGGGTCTATGGCTACACCTTC.

The rearrangement links TRBV18 to TRBJ2-7; D might be TRBD2 (5 bases). The CDR3 contains 15 residues. Between the trimmed V and J ends, which lost 6 bases and 5 bases, there was a span of 20 bases. CDR1 KGHSH and CDR2 LQKENI come from the germline V gene. CDR3 loop: CASSDSGKTWDEQYF. CDR3 bases: TGTGCCAGCTCTGACTCGGGGAAAACTTGGGACGAGCAGTACTTC.

The chain carries TRBV4-1 and TRBJ1-2; a possible D gene is TRBD1 (5 bases). The germline CDR1 and CDR2 sequences are MGHRA and YSYEKL. The CDR3 is 16 amino acids. Trimming took 0 bases from V and 4 from J, leaving 15 bases between them. In nucleotides, the CDR3 is TGCGCCAGCAGCCAAGAGGTAGCACAGGCGCTCTATGGCTACACCTTC. Its protein product is CASSQEVAQALYGYTF.

The chain employs TRBV5-1 and TRBJ2-3; a possible D gene is TRBD2 (6 bases). Deletions cut 5 bases from V and 6 bases from J, with 10 bases between. Germline-derived CDR1 and CDR2 are SGHRS and YFSETQ. The CDR3 is 12 amino acids. CDR3 region: CASRGRGDTQYF. Written as DNA, the CDR3 is TGCGCCAGCAGGGGACGGGGGGATACGCAGTATTTT.

The genes are TRBV7-3 and TRBJ2-3, with 11 bases identical to TRBD2. Germline CDR1 is SGHTA and CDR2 is FQGTGA. V lost 5 bases, J lost 4 bases, and 2 bases stayed unmatched. The CDR3 is 14 amino acids. This CDR3 is CASSGSGGADTQYF. CDR3 DNA sequence: TGTGCCAGCAGCGGTAGCGGGGGGGCAGATACGCAGTATTTT. The variable domain in full, completed from reference TRBV7-3 and TRBJ2-3, reads GAGVSQTPSNKVTEKGKYVELRCDPISGHTALYWYRQSLGQGPEFLIYFQGTGAADDSGLPNDRFFAVRPEGSVSTLKIQRTERGDSAVYLCASSGSGGADTQYFGPGTRLTVL.